The 14 T cell receptor beta chains given below trace back to one sample, sequenced in a study of PD-L1 blockade in urothelial cancer. Specified time point: pretreatment peripheral blood. This table comes from immunoSEQ multiplex PCR, and its TCRdb copy is limited to in-frame clones, with some not included. The data show about 38,000 clones, with about 82% seen just once and roughly 15% held by the top ten. The sample here was PBMCs, taken around atezolizumab (anti-PD-L1) treatment. These receptors originate from a man older than 75 with urothelial cancer.

The rearrangement joins TRBV27 to TRBJ2-7; TRBD1 matches 7 bases. The CDR3 contains 18 residues. Germline CDR1 and CDR2: MNHEY and SMNVEV (reference sequence). V trimming: 5 bases; J trimming: 0 bases; junction bases outside the gene matches: 16. The CDR3 is CASSPPTGTPRSSYEQYF. CDR3 coding DNA: TGTGCCAGCAGTCCTCCGACAGGGACCCCCAGGAGCTCCTACGAGCAGTACTTC.

V is TRBV18 and J is TRBJ2-7, with D tentatively TRBD2 (6 bases). V was shortened by 1 base and J by 3 bases, with 13 bases between the two germline ends. This CDR3 region has 15 residues. The germline V gene encodes CDR1 KGHSH and CDR2 LQKENI. The CDR3 is CASSPHPPGVYEQYF. The CDR3 nucleotides read TGTGCCAGCTCACCACATCCTCCGGGGGTCTACGAGCAGTACTTC.

The CDR3 sequence is CASSPSLAGGSYEQYF. The CDR3 region has the DNA TGCGCCAGCAGCCCCAGTCTCGCCGGGGGGTCCTACGAGCAGTACTTC. J is TRBJ2-7 and V is TRBV5-1; 7 bases are shared with TRBD2. Germline V lookup: CDR1 SGHRS, CDR2 YFSETQ. The CDR3 sequence is 16 residues long. V was clipped by 4 bases and J by 1 base; unmatched bases: 11.

The V call is TRBV11-2, the J call TRBJ2-6; weak D call: TRBD2 (5 bases). This CDR3 comprises 17 residues. The germline gives CDR1 SGHAT, CDR2 FQNNGV. Trimming removed 2 bases from V and 0 bases from J, with 11 bases in between. The CDR3: CASSLRGGSSGANVLTF. CDR3 bases: TGTGCCAGCAGCTTACGGGGTGGGAGCTCTGGGGCCAACGTCCTGACTTTC.

With respect to this clone: At the DNA level, this CDR3 is encoded by other sequences in the same sample as well. This chain connects TRBV9 to TRBJ2-7; 7 bases are a match to TRBD1. The V segment lost 0 bases and the J segment 2 bases; nucleotides outside the gene matches: 2. The length of the CDR3 is 14 residues. Germline V gene sequence: CDR1 SGDLS, CDR2 YYNGEE. The CDR3 sequence is CASSVGTGTYEQYF. CDR3 DNA: TGTGCCAGCAGCGTAGGGACAGGAACCTACGAGCAGTACTTC.

The chain uses TRBV19 and TRBJ2-1; a weak D match, TRBD1 (5 bases). V lost 6 bases and J 8 bases, leaving 14 bases between the germline ends. The CDR3 has 13 amino acids. The V gene's germline CDR1 is LNHDA and CDR2 SQIVND (reference sequence). In nucleotides, the CDR3 is TGTGCCAGTAGAACCCATCAGGGCTATGAGCAGTTCTTC. Translated, it gives CASRTHQGYEQFF.

This chain connects TRBV19 to TRBJ2-5; TRBD2 might be the D (6 bases). The germline V and J ends were trimmed by 5 bases and 5 bases, with 9 bases remaining between them. In germline, CDR1 is LNHDA, CDR2 SQIVND (reference sequence). The CDR3 loop spans 12 amino acids. The CDR3 nucleotides read TGTGCCAGTAGTCCAGGGAGGGAGACCCAGTACTTC. Translating it yields CASSPGRETQYF.

The chain couples TRBV9 to TRBJ2-1, with 8 positions matching TRBD2. Per germline, CDR1 SGDLS and CDR2 YYNGEE. V trimming: 6 bases; J trimming: 9 bases; junction bases outside the gene matches: 11. The CDR3 sequence is 14 residues long. CDR3 sequence reads: CASNQGVTSVEQFF. The CDR3, as DNA: TGTGCCAGCAACCAGGGAGTGACTAGCGTTGAGCAGTTCTTC. Full variable domain (missing parts from reference TRBV9 and TRBJ2-1): DSGVTQTPKHLITATGQRVTLRCSPRSGDLSVYWYQQSLDQGLQFLIQYYNGEERAKGNILERFSAQQFPDLHSELNLSSLELGDSALYFCASNQGVTSVEQFFGPGTRLTVL.

This chain joins TRBV6-5 and TRBJ2-3; D is possibly TRBD2 (5 bases). Germline CDR1 MNHEY, CDR2 SVGAGI. The CDR3 covers 12 residues. The germline V and J ends were trimmed by 4 bases and 12 bases, with 14 bases remaining between them. The CDR3 DNA sequence: TGTGCCAGCAGTTTCGATAAGCGGTTACAGTATTTT. Encoded protein: CASSFDKRLQYF.

The chain links TRBV4-1 to TRBJ1-1; D is uncertain. The germline V and J ends were trimmed by 1 base and 5 bases, with 11 bases remaining between them. The CDR3 loop spans 14 amino acids. Per the germline V gene, CDR1 is MGHRA and CDR2 is YSYEKL. The CDR3 nucleotides are TGCGCCAGCAGCCAAGGCGCTACTAAGACTGAAGCTTTCTTT. It is translated as CASSQGATKTEAFF.

The chain employs TRBV7-2 and TRBJ1-5; unclear D gene. Looked up from germline, CDR1 is SGHTA and CDR2 is FQGNSA. V shed 1 base and J shed 9 bases, with 10 bases lying between them. The CDR3 sequence is 13 residues long. Here the CDR3 DNA reads TGTGCCAGCAGCTTAGTGGTTACGGGGCCCCAGCATTTT. Encoded protein: CASSLVVTGPQHF.

This clone was detected only a few times. This chain links TRBV6-1 with TRBJ1-5; D unresolved. Looked up from germline, CDR1 is MNHNS and CDR2 is SASEGT. The CDR3 runs 13 residues. The V end lost 3 bases, the J end lost 7 bases, and 10 bases lay between the germline ends. In nucleotides, the CDR3 is TGTGCCAGCAGTGAGGGCCAGCGGCAGCCCCAGCATTTT. Protein: CASSEGQRQPQHF.

The rearrangement uses TRBV30 and TRBJ2-1; TRBD2 agrees at 10 bases. This CDR3 spans 15 amino acids. With V trimmed by 5 bases and J by 2 bases, 6 bases remained unmatched. The V gene's germline CDR1 is GTSNPN and CDR2 SVGIG (reference sequence). The CDR3 is CAWRPSGSPYNEQFF. In DNA form, the CDR3 reads TGTGCCTGGCGTCCTAGCGGGAGTCCCTACAATGAGCAGTTCTTC.

The J gene is TRBJ1-1, the V gene TRBV29-1; D not certain. Trimming took off 1 base at V and 2 bases at J, with 8 bases between the two ends. Germline CDR1 and CDR2: SQVTM and ANQGSEA. There are 13 residues in the CDR3. The CDR3 DNA is TGCAGCGTTGAAGGAGGAGGAAACACTGAAGCTTTCTTT. Translation: CSVEGGGNTEAFF.